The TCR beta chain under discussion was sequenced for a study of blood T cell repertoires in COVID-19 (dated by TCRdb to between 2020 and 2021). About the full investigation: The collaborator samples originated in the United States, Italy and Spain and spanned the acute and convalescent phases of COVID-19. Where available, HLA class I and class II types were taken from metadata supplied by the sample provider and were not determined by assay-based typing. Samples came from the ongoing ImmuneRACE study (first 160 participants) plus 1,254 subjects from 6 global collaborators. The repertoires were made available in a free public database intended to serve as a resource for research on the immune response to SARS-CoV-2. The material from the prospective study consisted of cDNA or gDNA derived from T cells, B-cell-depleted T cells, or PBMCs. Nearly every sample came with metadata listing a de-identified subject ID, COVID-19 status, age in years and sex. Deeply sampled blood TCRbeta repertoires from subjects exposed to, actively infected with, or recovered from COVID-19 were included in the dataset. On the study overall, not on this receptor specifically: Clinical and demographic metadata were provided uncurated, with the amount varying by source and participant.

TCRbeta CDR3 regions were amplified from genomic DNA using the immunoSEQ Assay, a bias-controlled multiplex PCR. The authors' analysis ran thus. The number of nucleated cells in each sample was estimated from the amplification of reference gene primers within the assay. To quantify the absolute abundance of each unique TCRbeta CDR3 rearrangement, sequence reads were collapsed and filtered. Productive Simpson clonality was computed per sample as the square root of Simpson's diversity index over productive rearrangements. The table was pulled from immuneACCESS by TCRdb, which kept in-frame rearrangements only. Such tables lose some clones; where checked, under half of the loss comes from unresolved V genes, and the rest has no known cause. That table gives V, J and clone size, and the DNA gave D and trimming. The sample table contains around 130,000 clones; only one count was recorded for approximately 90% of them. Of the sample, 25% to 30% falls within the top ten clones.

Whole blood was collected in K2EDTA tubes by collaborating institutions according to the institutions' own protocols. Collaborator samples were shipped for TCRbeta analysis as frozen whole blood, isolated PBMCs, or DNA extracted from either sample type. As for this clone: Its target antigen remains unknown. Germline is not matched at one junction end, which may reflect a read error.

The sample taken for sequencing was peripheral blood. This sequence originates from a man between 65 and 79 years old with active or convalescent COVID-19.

The nucleotide sequence is TGTGCTAGCAGCTTAGCGTTCGGGACAGGGTTGTACGAGCAGTACTTC. Its coded protein is CASSLAFGTGLYEQYF. Recombination joined TRBV7-7 with TRBJ2-7; 9 junctional bases match TRBD1. Reading the germline V gene (reference sequence) gives CDR1 SSHAT and CDR2 FNYEAQ. The CDR3 sequence holds 16 residues, the cysteine and phenylalanine included. Only the CDR3 part of the read is kept: 48 bases, read in frame from the first base.